The sequence of this TCR beta chain was determined in a study of blood T cell repertoires in COVID-19. This clone came up once. Clones were read by immunoSEQ multiplex PCR, and TCRdb kept only the in-frame ones, dropping some. The sample yields a few hundred thousand clones, roughly 89% seen once. CDR3 length: 17 amino acids. Trimming cost V 6 bases and J 4 bases, with 24 bases left between them. Germline V CDR1 and CDR2: MNHNY, SVGAGI (reference sequence). The sequence derives from a woman in her 50s who had recovered from COVID-19. V is TRBV6-6 and J is TRBJ1-2, with D possibly being TRBD1 (6 bases). Sequenced material: PBMCs or T cells enriched from blood (not recorded which). In nucleotides, the CDR3 is TGTGCCAGCAGCCGACAAAGACAGGAGCCGAATTTCTATGGCTACACCTTC. This translates into CASSRQRQEPNFYGYTF.